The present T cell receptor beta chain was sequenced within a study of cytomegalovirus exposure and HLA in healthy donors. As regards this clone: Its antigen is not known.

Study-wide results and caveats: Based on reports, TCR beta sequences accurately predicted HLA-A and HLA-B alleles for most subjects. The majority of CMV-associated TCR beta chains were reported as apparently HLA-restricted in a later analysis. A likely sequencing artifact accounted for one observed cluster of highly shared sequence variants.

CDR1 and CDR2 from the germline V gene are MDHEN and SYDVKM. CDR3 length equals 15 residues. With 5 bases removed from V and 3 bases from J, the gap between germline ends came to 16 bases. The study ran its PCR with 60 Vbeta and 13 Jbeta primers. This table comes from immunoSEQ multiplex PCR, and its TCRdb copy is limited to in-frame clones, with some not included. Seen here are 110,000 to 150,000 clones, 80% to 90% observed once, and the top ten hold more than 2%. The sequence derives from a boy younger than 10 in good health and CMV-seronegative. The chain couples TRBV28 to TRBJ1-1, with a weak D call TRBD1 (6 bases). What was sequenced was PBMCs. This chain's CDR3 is CASSPIWGQDTEAFF. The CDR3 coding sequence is TGTGCCAGCAGTCCGATCTGGGGGCAGGACACTGAAGCTTTCTTT. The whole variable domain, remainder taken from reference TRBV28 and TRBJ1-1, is DVKVTQSSRYLVKRTGEKVFLECVQDMDHENMFWYRQDPGLGLRLIYFSYDVKMKEKGDIPEGYSVSREKKERFSLILESASTNQTSMYLCASSPIWGQDTEAFFGQGTRLTVV.